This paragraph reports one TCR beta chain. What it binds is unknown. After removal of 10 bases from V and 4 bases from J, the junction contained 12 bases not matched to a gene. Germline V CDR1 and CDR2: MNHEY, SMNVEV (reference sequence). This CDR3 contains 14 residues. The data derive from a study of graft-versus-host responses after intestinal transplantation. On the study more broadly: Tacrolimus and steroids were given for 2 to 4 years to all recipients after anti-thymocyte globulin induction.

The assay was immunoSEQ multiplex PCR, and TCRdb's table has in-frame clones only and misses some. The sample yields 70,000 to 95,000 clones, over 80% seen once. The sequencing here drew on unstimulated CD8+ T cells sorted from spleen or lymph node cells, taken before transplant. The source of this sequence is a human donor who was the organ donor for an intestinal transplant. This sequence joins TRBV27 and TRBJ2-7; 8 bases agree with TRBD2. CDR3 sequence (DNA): TGTGCCACCTCAGCGGGAGCTGTACCATACGAGCAGTACTTC. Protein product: CATSAGAVPYEQYF.